The 17 T cell receptor beta chains given below trace back to one sample, sequenced in a study of T cell responses to AZD1222 COVID-19 vaccine. Sequenced by immunoSEQ multiplex PCR; TCRdb stores in-frame clones only, minus some. The table has 130,000 or so clones, 85% to 95% seen once. This specimen was peripheral blood, taken on day 0 of AZD1222 vaccination. Receptors originate from an adult in good health.

The J gene is TRBJ2-1, the V gene TRBV28; 8 nucleotides align to TRBD2. The CDR3 has 12 residues. V dropped 5 bases and J dropped 15; count of bases not matched to a gene: 9. CDR1 MDHEN and CDR2 SYDVKM come from the germline V gene. The CDR3 nucleotides are TGTGCCAGCAGTCCCCGAGCGGGAGAGGGGTTCTTC. This codes for CASSPRAGEGFF.

This clone has a single count. The chain is built from TRBV7-2 and TRBJ1-2; the D gene is possibly TRBD1 (5 bases). The V end was cut by 2 bases, the J end by 4 bases, with 14 bases between. This CDR3 comprises 15 residues. Per germline, CDR1 SGHTA and CDR2 FQGNSA. The CDR3 region has the DNA TGTGCCAGCAGCTTAAAGGGTGGGGCCGGCTATGGCTACACCTTC. Amino acid sequence: CASSLKGGAGYGYTF. The full variable domain, in which reference TRBV7-2 and TRBJ1-2 provide the parts outside the CDR3, is GAGVSQSPSNKVTEKGKDVELRCDPISGHTALYWYRQSLGQGLEFLIYFQGNSAPDKSGLPSDRFSAERTGGSVSTLTIQRTQQEDSAVYLCASSLKGGAGYGYTFGSGTRLTVV.

The V call is TRBV2, the J call TRBJ1-5; D is undetermined. Germline values: CDR1 SNHLY, CDR2 FYNNEI. Deletions cut 3 bases from V and 7 bases from J, with 13 bases between. This CDR3 is 14 amino acids long. The CDR3 reads CASSEAAAGQPQHF. The CDR3 nucleotides are TGTGCCAGCAGTGAGGCGGCGGCTGGGCAGCCCCAGCATTTT.

J is TRBJ2-7 and V is TRBV7-3; D is ambiguous. CDR1 SGHTA and CDR2 FQGTGA come from the germline V gene. CDR3 length: 13 amino acids. The germline V and J ends were trimmed by 1 base and 4 bases, with 8 bases remaining between them. The CDR3 here is CASSLIGGYEQYF. As DNA, the CDR3 is TGTGCCAGCAGCTTAATAGGTGGATACGAGCAGTACTTC.

This clone was counted a single time. The V and J genes are TRBV19 and TRBJ2-7; D not certain. The V end lost 3 bases, the J end lost 3 bases, and 9 bases lay between the germline ends. Germline-derived CDR1 and CDR2 are LNHDA and SQIVND (reference sequence). The CDR3 contains 13 residues. DNA of the CDR3: TGTGCCAGTAGTATCGGGCAGGTCTACGAGCAGTACTTC. It yields the protein CASSIGQVYEQYF.

This rearrangement joins TRBV9 to TRBJ2-3, with D possibly being TRBD1 (6 bases). CDR1 is SGDLS and CDR2 is YYNGEE in the germline V gene. V shed 2 bases and J shed 5 bases, with 12 bases lying between them. The CDR3 loop spans 14 amino acids. CDR3 nucleotide sequence: TGTGCCAGCAGCGTTACAGGGTCTGAAGATACGCAGTATTTT. This encodes CASSVTGSEDTQYF. The entire variable domain, with the rest obtained from reference TRBV9 and TRBJ2-3, is as follows: DSGVTQTPKHLITATGQRVTLRCSPRSGDLSVYWYQQSLDQGLQFLIQYYNGEERAKGNILERFSAQQFPDLHSELNLSSLELGDSALYFCASSVTGSEDTQYFGPGTRLTVL.

The chain employs TRBV15 and TRBJ1-5, with 9 bases lining up with TRBD1. Germline CDR1 and CDR2: LNHNV and YYDKDF (reference sequence). The CDR3 has 14 residues. V shed 4 bases and J 5 bases; nucleotides not matched to a gene: 3. This CDR3 is CATSKTGGYQPQHF. CDR3 coding DNA: TGTGCCACCAGCAAGACAGGGGGGTATCAGCCCCAGCATTTT.

The chain joins TRBV6-5 to TRBJ1-3; D unresolved. The germline V gene has CDR1 MNHEY and CDR2 SVGAGI. The length of the CDR3 is 14 residues. V was shortened by 0 bases and J by 0 bases, with 3 bases between the two germline ends. CDR3 loop: CASSYSNSGNTIYF. The CDR3 DNA is TGTGCCAGCAGTTACTCAAACTCTGGAAACACCATATATTTT.

The chain joins TRBV6-5 to TRBJ2-1; TRBD2 matches at 11 bases. Germline V gives CDR1 MNHEY, CDR2 SVGAGI. The CDR3 totals 15 residues. The trim removed 4 bases at V and 10 bases at J, leaving 9 bases unmatched. CDR3 sequence (DNA): TGTGCCAGCAGTTTTAGCGGGAGGGGGTCACAGGAGCAGTTCTTC. It specifies CASSFSGRGSQEQFF.

This chain uses TRBV4-3 with TRBJ2-2; D gene uncertain. The V gene's germline CDR1 is LGHNA and CDR2 YSLEER. The V end was cut by 1 base, the J end by 7 bases, with 13 bases between. The CDR3 length is 15 residues. This chain's CDR3 is CASSQVGGLGGELFF. Written as DNA, the CDR3 is TGCGCCAGCAGCCAAGTTGGTGGGCTAGGCGGGGAGCTGTTTTTT.

The rearrangement uses TRBV19 and TRBJ2-7; D is ambiguous. CDR1 and CDR2 (germline): LNHDA, SQIVND (reference sequence). The CDR3 sequence is 12 residues long. Deletions cut 7 bases from V and 2 bases from J, with 9 bases between. For the CDR3, the DNA is TGTGCCAGTATGGGCCCAACCTACGAGCAGTACTTC. It yields the protein CASMGPTYEQYF.

This chain links TRBV6-5 with TRBJ1-5; no firm D call. CDR3 length: 14 amino acids. Between the trimmed V and J ends, which lost 6 bases and 0 bases, there was a span of 9 bases. Germline assignment: CDR1 MNHEY and CDR2 SVGAGI. This chain's CDR3 is CASSRGGSNQPQHF. The CDR3, as DNA: TGTGCCAGCAGCCGGGGTGGTAGCAATCAGCCCCAGCATTTT.

The rearrangement uses TRBV27 and TRBJ2-1; D is perhaps TRBD1 (6 bases). With 11 bases removed from V and 8 bases from J, the gap between germline ends came to 13 bases. Germline CDR1 reads MNHEY; CDR2 reads SMNVEV (reference sequence). The CDR3 has 11 amino acids. The CDR3 is CAVGRGYEQFF. The CDR3 DNA is TGTGCCGTGGGCAGGGGTTATGAGCAGTTCTTC.

The chain has TRBV2 and TRBJ2-5; 8 nucleotides align to TRBD2. This CDR3 spans 15 amino acids. CDR1 and CDR2 from the germline V gene are SNHLY and FYNNEI. The V gene end was trimmed by 3 bases and the J gene end by 5 bases; junction bases not matched to a gene: 8. The CDR3 nucleotides are TGTGCCAGCAGTGAGCCCACAGCGGGAGCGGAGACCCAGTACTTC. Amino acids: CASSEPTAGAETQYF.

The chain recombines TRBV29-1 with TRBJ1-2; D gene unclear. Trimming shortened V by 1 base and J by 5 bases, and 14 bases separated the two germline ends. The CDR3 is 14 residues long. Germline V gene sequence: CDR1 SQVTM, CDR2 ANQGSEA. The CDR3 bases are TGCAGCGTTGAAGCCAACTCAGCAGATTATGGCTACACCTTC. Translating gives CSVEANSADYGYTF.

The chain recombines TRBV7-8 with TRBJ1-5; D ambiguous. CDR3 length: 16 residues. Germline V lookup: CDR1 SGHVS, CDR2 FQNEAQ. Trimming took 1 base from V and 6 from J, leaving 16 bases between them. The CDR3 coding sequence is TGTGCCAGCAGCTTAGAGATGGGAATGGTTTTTCAGCCCCAGCATTTT. It translates to CASSLEMGMVFQPQHF. The whole variable domain, filled in from reference TRBV7-8 and TRBJ1-5, reads GAGVSQSPRYKVAKRGQDVALRCDPISGHVSLFWYQQALGQGPEFLTYFQNEAQLDKSGLPSDRFFAERPEGSVSTLKIQRTQQEDSAVYLCASSLEMGMVFQPQHFGDGTRLSIL.

The chain joins TRBV19 to TRBJ2-7, with 7 bases fitting TRBD1. The junction had 9 bases not matched to a gene; V was cut back by 4 bases and J by 3 bases. The CDR3 is 15 amino acids. CDR1 is LNHDA and CDR2 is SQIVND in the germline V gene (reference sequence). Written as DNA, the CDR3 is TGTGCCAGTAGTAAGGTCGGGACAGCAGTCTACGAGCAGTACTTC. Its protein is CASSKVGTAVYEQYF. Full variable domain (remainder filled in from reference TRBV19 and TRBJ2-7): DGGITQSPKYLFRKEGQNVTLSCEQNLNHDAMYWYRQDPGQGLRLIYYSQIVNDFQKGDIAEGYSVSREKKESFPLTVTSAQKNPTAFYLCASSKVGTAVYEQYFGPGTRLTVT.